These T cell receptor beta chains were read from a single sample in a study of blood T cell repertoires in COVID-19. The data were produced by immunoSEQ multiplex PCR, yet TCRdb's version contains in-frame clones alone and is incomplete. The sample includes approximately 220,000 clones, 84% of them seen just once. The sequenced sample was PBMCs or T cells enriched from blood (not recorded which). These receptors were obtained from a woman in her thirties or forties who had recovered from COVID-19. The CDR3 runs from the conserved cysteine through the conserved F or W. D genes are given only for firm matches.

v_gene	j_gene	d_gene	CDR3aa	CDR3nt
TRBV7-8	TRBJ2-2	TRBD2	CASSLSLYSGNGNTGELFF	TGTGCCAGCAGCCTCTCCCTTTATAGCGGGAATGGGAACACCGGGGAGCTGTTTTTT
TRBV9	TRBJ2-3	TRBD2	CASSVEASGRDGTDTQYF	TGTGCCAGCAGCGTAGAGGCTAGCGGGAGGGACGGCACAGATACGCAGTATTTT
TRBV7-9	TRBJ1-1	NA	CASSLSREDTEAFF	TGTGCCAGCAGCTTAAGTAGGGAGGACACTGAAGCTTTCTTT
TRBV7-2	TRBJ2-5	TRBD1	CASSLGQVQETQYF	TGTGCCAGCAGCCTGGGACAGGTACAAGAGACCCAGTACTTC
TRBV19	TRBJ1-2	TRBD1	CASSTSQGAPYYGYTF	TGTGCCAGTAGTACCTCACAGGGGGCGCCGTACTATGGCTACACCTTC
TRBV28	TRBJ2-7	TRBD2	CASTPLGGRREQYF	TGTGCCAGCACCCCCTTGGGCGGGAGACGAGAGCAGTACTTC
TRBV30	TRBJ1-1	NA	CAWSRRGTEAFF	TGTGCCTGGAGCAGGAGGGGCACTGAAGCTTTCTTT
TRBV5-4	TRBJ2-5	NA	CASSLSAGQETQYF	TGTGCCAGCAGCTTGAGTGCGGGACAAGAGACCCAGTACTTC
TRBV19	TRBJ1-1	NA	CASSRGGVNTEAFF	TGTGCCAGTAGCCGAGGGGGAGTGAACACTGAAGCTTTCTTT
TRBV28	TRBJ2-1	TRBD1	CASSSPPTGMEFF	TGTGCCAGCAGTTCCCCCCCGACAGGGATGGAGTTCTTC
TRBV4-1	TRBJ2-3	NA	CASSQGRHRELADTQYF	TGCGCCAGCAGCCAAGGGAGGCACAGGGAGTTGGCAGATACGCAGTATTTT
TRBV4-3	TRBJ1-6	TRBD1	CASSQDTGGDSPLHF	TGCGCCAGCAGCCAAGATACAGGGGGTGATTCACCCCTCCACTTT
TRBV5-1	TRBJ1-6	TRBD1	CASSSSGQGPNSPLHF	TGCGCCAGCAGCTCTAGCGGACAGGGACCCAATTCACCCCTCCACTTT
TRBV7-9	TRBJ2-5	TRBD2	CASSFGLAGPETQYF	TGTGCCAGCAGCTTCGGACTAGCGGGACCAGAGACCCAGTACTTC
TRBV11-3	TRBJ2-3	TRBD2	CASSYGTSSLADTQYF	TGTGCCAGCAGCTACGGGACTAGCTCACTCGCAGATACGCAGTATTTT
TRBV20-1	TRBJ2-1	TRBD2	CSASGTTYTVNEQFF	TGCAGTGCTAGTGGGACTACCTATACCGTCAATGAGCAGTTCTTC
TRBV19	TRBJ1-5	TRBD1	CASNNGQGYQPQHF	TGTGCCAGTAACAACGGACAGGGCTATCAGCCCCAGCATTTT
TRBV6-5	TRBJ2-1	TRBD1	CASSTLGTGVEQFF	TGTGCCAGCAGCACCTTAGGGACAGGGGTTGAGCAGTTCTTC